The text below deals with one T cell receptor beta chain. The data are from a study of cytomegalovirus exposure and HLA in healthy donors. CDR3 length: 16 residues. In germline, CDR1 is SGHAT, CDR2 FQNNGV. V shed 6 bases, J shed 0 bases, and the junction held 5 bases outside the gene matches. Vbeta (60) and Jbeta (13) primers were used in the PCR. Assay used: immunoSEQ multiplex PCR; TCRdb lists only in-frame clones, some missing. The data show roughly 67,000 clones, with approximately 78% seen just once and approximately 9.9% held by the top ten. The clonotype comes from a man aged 40-49 years in good health and CMV-seronegative. Material for sequencing was PBMCs. This chain uses TRBV11-2 with TRBJ2-1; TRBD2 matches 10 bases. In DNA form, the CDR3 reads TGTGCCAGCAGACTTGTAGCGGGGGGCTCCTACAATGAGCAGTTCTTC. As protein: CASRLVAGGSYNEQFF.